Following are 5 T cell receptor beta chains from one sample sequenced in a study of shared clonotypes between healthy human individuals. Clones were read by immunoSEQ multiplex PCR, and TCRdb kept only the in-frame ones, dropping some. The data contain over a million clones, 78% of them seen just once; the ten biggest clones take up approximately 0.5%. Sequenced material: memory CD4+ T cells from PBMCs. Documented subset: CD45RA-negative fraction. All receptors derive from a man younger than 30 in good health. Some clones in this sample may be carry-over from other donors' samples.

The gene calls are TRBV19 and TRBJ1-1, with D tentatively TRBD1 (6 bases). Germline CDR1 is LNHDA and CDR2 is SQIVND (reference sequence). The CDR3 has 15 residues. The germline V and J ends were trimmed by 5 bases and 6 bases, with 19 bases remaining between them. In DNA, the CDR3 is TGTGCCAGTAGTCCCGGGCCCGGGGGCATCGCTGAAGCTTTCTTT. It is translated as CASSPGPGGIAEAFF.

This clone was counted a few times. The gene calls are TRBV2 and TRBJ2-1; 10 bases are a match to TRBD2. Per germline, CDR1 SNHLY and CDR2 FYNNEI. The ends lost 3 bases at V and 8 bases at J; junction bases unmatched: 10. The length of the CDR3 is 16 residues. CDR3: CASSEGLALDKDEQFF. The CDR3, as DNA: TGTGCCAGCAGTGAGGGACTAGCGTTAGATAAAGATGAGCAGTTCTTC.

V is TRBV19 and J is TRBJ1-1, with a tentative D call TRBD1 (5 bases). Germline loops: CDR1 LNHDA, CDR2 SQIVND (reference sequence). Trimming stripped 3 bases from V and 5 bases from J, with 10 bases between. The CDR3 is made up of 13 amino acids. The CDR3 sequence is CASSIQRGTEAFF. CDR3 bases: TGTGCCAGTAGTATCCAAAGGGGAACTGAAGCTTTCTTT. The complete variable domain, with remaining parts taken from reference TRBV19 and TRBJ1-1, reads DGGITQSPKYLFRKEGQNVTLSCEQNLNHDAMYWYRQDPGQGLRLIYYSQIVNDFQKGDIAEGYSVSREKKESFPLTVTSAQKNPTAFYLCASSIQRGTEAFFGQGTRLTVV.

This clone was seen a handful of times. V gene TRBV27 combines with J gene TRBJ2-3, with D hard to call. This CDR3 has 14 residues. V lost 6 bases to trimming and J lost 2 bases, with 12 bases between them. Germline V gene data show CDR1 as MNHEY and CDR2 as SMNVEV (reference sequence). Written as DNA, the CDR3 is TGTGCCAGCAGCCTGGGGTGGGCCACAGATACGCAGTATTTT. Its protein is CASSLGWATDTQYF.

The V and J genes are TRBV2 and TRBJ1-4, with 7 bases aligning to TRBD1. Germline CDR1 and CDR2: SNHLY and FYNNEI. The V segment lost 7 bases and the J segment 6 bases; nucleotides outside the gene matches: 11. The CDR3 length is 15 residues. The CDR3 loop reads CASNTGRDRYEKLFF. The DNA of the CDR3 is TGTGCCAGCAATACGGGTAGGGACAGATATGAAAAACTGTTTTTT.